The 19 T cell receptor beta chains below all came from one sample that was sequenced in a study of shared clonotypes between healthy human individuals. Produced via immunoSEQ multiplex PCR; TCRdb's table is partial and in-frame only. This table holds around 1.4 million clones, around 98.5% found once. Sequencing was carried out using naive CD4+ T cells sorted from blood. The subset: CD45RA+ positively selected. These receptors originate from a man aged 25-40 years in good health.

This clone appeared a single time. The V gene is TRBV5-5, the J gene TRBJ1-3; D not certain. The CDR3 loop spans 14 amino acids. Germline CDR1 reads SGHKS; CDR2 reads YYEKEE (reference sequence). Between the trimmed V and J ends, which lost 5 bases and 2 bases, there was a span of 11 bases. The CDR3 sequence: CASSRSPAGNTIYF. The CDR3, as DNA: TGTGCCAGCAGTCGGAGCCCAGCTGGAAACACCATATATTTT.

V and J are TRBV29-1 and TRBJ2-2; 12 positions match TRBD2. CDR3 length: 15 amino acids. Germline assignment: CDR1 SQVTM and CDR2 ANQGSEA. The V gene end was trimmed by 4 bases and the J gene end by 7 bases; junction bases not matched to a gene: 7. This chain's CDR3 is CSVVLAGGFGGELFF. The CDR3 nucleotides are TGCAGCGTTGTCCTAGCGGGAGGGTTCGGCGGGGAGCTGTTTTTT.

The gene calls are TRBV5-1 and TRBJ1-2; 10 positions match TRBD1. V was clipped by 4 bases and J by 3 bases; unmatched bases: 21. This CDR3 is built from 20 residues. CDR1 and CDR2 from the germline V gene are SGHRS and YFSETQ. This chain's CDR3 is CASSPHRLSGTGVIDYGYTF. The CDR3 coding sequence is TGCGCCAGCAGCCCACACCGATTATCCGGGACAGGGGTCATCGACTATGGCTACACCTTC.

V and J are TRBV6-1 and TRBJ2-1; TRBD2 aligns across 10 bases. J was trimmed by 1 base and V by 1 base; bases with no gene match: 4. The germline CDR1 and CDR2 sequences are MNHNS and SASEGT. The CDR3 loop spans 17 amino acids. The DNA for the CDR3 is TGTGCCAGCAGTGAAGAGGTAGCGGGAGGTTCCTACAATGAGCAGTTCTTC. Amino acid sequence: CASSEEVAGGSYNEQFF.

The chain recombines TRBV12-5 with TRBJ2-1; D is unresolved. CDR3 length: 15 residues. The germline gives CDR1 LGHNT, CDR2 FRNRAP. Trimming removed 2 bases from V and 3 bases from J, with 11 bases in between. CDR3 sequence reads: CASGLTSGVYNEQFF. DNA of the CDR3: TGTGCTAGTGGTTTGACGTCTGGAGTCTACAATGAGCAGTTCTTC.

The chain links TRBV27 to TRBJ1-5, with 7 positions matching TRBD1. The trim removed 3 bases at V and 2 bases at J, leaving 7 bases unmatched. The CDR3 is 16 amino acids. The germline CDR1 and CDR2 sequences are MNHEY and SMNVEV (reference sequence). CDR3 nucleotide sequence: TGTGCCAGCAGTTTCTATCAAGGACAGGGCAATCAGCCCCAGCATTTT. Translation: CASSFYQGQGNQPQHF.

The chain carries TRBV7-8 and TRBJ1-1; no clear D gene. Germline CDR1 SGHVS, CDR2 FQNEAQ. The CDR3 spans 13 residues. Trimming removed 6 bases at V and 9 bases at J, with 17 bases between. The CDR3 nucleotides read TGTGCCAGCAGGGCCGGCCTGGACGTGAAAGCTTTCTTT. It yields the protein CASRAGLDVKAFF.

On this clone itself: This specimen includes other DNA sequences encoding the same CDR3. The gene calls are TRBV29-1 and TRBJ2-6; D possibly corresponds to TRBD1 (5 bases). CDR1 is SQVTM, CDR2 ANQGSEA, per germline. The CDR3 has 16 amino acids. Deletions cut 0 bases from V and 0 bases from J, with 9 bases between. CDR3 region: CSVEDRRGSGANVLTF. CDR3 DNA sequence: TGCAGCGTTGAAGACAGAAGGGGCTCTGGGGCCAACGTCCTGACTTTC.

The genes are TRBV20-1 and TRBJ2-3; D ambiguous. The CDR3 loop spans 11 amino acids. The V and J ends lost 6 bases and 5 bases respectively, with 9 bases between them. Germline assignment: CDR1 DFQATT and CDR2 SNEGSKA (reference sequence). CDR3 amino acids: CSAPPLDTQYF. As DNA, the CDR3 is TGCAGTGCACCACCCCTAGATACGCAGTATTTT.

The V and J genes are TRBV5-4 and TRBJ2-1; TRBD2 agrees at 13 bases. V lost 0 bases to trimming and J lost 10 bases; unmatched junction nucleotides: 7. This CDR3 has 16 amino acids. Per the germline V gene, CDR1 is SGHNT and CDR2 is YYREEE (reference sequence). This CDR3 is CASSLAGTSGNLEQFF. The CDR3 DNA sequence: TGTGCCAGCAGCTTGGCCGGGACTAGCGGGAATCTGGAGCAGTTCTTC.

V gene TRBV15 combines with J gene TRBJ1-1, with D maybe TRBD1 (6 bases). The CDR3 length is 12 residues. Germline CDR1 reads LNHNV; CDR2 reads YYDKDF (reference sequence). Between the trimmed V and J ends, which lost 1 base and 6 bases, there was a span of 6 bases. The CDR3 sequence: CATSRGTAEAFF. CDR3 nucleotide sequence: TGTGCCACCAGCAGAGGGACAGCTGAAGCTTTCTTT. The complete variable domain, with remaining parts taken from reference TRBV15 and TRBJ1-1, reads DAMVIQNPRYQVTQFGKPVTLSCSQTLNHNVMYWYQQKSSQAPKLLFHYYDKDFNNEADTPDNFQSRRPNTSFCFLDIRSPGLGDTAMYLCATSRGTAEAFFGQGTRLTVV.

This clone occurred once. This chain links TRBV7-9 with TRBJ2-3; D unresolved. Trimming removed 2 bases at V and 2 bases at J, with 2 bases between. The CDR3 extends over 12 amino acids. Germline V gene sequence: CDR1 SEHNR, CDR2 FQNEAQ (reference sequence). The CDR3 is CASSLITDTQYF. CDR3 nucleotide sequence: TGTGCCAGCAGCTTAATCACAGATACGCAGTATTTT.

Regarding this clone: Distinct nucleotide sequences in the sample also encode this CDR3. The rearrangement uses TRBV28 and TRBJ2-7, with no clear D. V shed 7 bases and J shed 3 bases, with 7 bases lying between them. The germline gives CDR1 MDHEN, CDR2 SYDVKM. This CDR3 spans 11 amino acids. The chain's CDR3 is CASTLGYEQYF. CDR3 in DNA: TGTGCCAGCACCTTGGGCTACGAGCAGTACTTC.

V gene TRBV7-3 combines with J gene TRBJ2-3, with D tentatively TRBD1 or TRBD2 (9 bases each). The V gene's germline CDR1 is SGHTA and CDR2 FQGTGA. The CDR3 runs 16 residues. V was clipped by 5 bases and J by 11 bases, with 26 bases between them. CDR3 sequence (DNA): TGTGCCAGCAGCACCGGGACAGGGCTCCTAGCGGGATGGCAGTATTTT. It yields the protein CASSTGTGLLAGWQYF.

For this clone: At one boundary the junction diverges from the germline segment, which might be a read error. The CDR3: CARSWTGPSYEQYF. Written as DNA, the CDR3 is TGTGCCCGCAGTTGGACAGGCCCTTCCTACGAGCAGTACTTC. The rearrangement links TRBV6-5 to TRBJ2-7; 7 nucleotides match TRBD1. The CDR3 is 14 residues long. Germline values: CDR1 MNHEY, CDR2 SVGAGI.

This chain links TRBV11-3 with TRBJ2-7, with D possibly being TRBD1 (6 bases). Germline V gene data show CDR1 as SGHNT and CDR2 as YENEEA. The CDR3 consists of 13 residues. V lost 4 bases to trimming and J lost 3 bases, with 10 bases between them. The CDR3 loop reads CASSWGLGYEQYF. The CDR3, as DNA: TGTGCCAGCAGCTGGGGGCTAGGCTACGAGCAGTACTTC.

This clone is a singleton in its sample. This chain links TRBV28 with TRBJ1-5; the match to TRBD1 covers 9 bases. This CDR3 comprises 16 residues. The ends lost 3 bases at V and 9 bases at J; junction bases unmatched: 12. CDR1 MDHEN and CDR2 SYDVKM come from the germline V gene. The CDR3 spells CASSLPRDRVFSPQHF. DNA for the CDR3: TGTGCCAGCAGTTTGCCCCGGGACAGGGTTTTTTCGCCCCAGCATTTT.

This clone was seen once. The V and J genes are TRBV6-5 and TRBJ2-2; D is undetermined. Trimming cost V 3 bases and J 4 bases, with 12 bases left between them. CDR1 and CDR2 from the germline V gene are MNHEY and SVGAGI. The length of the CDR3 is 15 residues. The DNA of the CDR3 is TGTGCCAGCAGTTATCGTCTAGTAGGCACCGGGGAGCTGTTTTTT. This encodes CASSYRLVGTGELFF.

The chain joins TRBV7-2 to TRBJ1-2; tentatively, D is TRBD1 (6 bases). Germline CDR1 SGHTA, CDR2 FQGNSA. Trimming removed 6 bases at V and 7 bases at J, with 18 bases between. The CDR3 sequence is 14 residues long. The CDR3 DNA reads TGTGCCAGCAGTCCCGGGCGGGGGGGCTCTGGCTACACCTTC. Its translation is CASSPGRGGSGYTF.